One and the same sample provided the 31 T cell receptor beta chains below, sequenced in a study of prognosis after radiotherapy for stage I lung cancer. Amplification of TCR beta CDR3 from genomic DNA used two-round multiplex PCR. The first round of PCR was done with primers that matched each TRBV and TRBJ gene. TCRdb fed the multiplex PCR reads into MiXCR, producing one record per CDR3 protein. This table holds tens of thousands of distinct CDR3 sequences, around 40% found once. The specimen comprised PBMCs, sampled before or after stereotactic body radiation therapy (not recorded which). The origin of the receptors is a donor over 45 with non-small cell lung cancer.

This clonotype appeared once. A far larger clone is one nucleotide away, so this likely arose from a read error. The genes are TRBV6-5 and TRBJ2-7; the match to TRBD1 covers 8 bases. CDR1 and CDR2 (germline): MNHEY, SVGAGI. The CDR3 sequence is 13 residues long. The V gene end was trimmed by 9 bases and the J gene end by 0 bases; junction bases not matched to a gene: 4. The CDR3 DNA follows: TGTGCCAGTATGACAGGGGCCTCCTACGAGCAGTACTTC. Translating it yields CASMTGASYEQYF.

The rearrangement links TRBV2 to TRBJ2-3, with TRBD2 identical over 7 bases. V gave up 6 bases and J gave up 7 bases; unmatched junction bases: 16. Germline loops: CDR1 SNHLY, CDR2 FYNNEI. The length of the CDR3 is 16 residues. The DNA for the CDR3 is TGTGCCAGCAGACCCTTCAGCGGGAATGACTGGTATACGCAGTATTTT. This codes for CASRPFSGNDWYTQYF.

This clonotype was seen ten or more times. The chain joins TRBV20-1 to TRBJ2-7; the D call may be TRBD1 or TRBD2 (5 bases each). The V gene's germline CDR1 is DFQATT and CDR2 SNEGSKA (reference sequence). CDR3 length: 13 amino acids. The chain's CDR3 is CRASEGHSYEQYF. The CDR3 DNA follows: TGCAGGGCGAGTGAGGGGCACTCCTACGAGCAGTACTTC.

V usage is TRBV6-1 and J usage is TRBJ2-5; 9 positions match TRBD1. Losses at the gene ends were 11 bases for V and 8 bases for J; bases not matched to a gene: 15. The CDR3 is 14 residues long. Germline CDR1 is MNHNS and CDR2 is SASEGT. CDR3 DNA: TGTGCCCGCATCACAGGGGGCGCAGGTGATACCCAGTACTTC. It translates to CARITGGAGDTQYF.

The gene calls are TRBV19 and TRBJ2-3, with D uncertain. The germline V gene has CDR1 LNHDA and CDR2 SQIVND (reference sequence). Trimming stripped 4 bases from V and 5 bases from J, with 10 bases between. The CDR3 spans 13 residues. The CDR3 loop is CASSTPPRDTQYF. The DNA of the CDR3 is TGTGCCAGTAGTACCCCTCCACGAGATACGCAGTATTTT.

This clonotype was seen ten or more times. This sequence joins TRBV27 and TRBJ2-3; no reliable D call. Trimming cost V 2 bases and J 2 bases, with 11 bases left between them. CDR3 size: 15 residues. The germline gives CDR1 MNHEY, CDR2 SMNVEV (reference sequence). The CDR3 nucleotides read TGTGCCAGCAGTTTACTGGGTGGAAACACAGATACGCAGTATTTT. It encodes CASSLLGGNTDTQYF.

V and J are TRBV6-2 or TRBV6-3 and TRBJ2-3; no definite D call. This CDR3 comprises 15 residues. The germline V and J ends were trimmed by 2 bases and 6 bases, with 15 bases remaining between them. Per germline, CDR1 MNHEY and CDR2 SVGEGT. CDR3 in amino acids: CASSYLYPPNDTQYF. The DNA of the CDR3 is TGTGCCAGCAGTTACCTCTATCCTCCCAATGATACGCAGTATTTT.

Points on this clonotype: It is likely a read error: a sequence one base away is far more abundant. This chain connects TRBV6-2 or TRBV6-3 to TRBJ2-3; TRBD2 might be the D (6 bases). The CDR3 has 15 residues. Trimming stripped 6 bases from V and 7 bases from J, with 20 bases between. Germline values: CDR1 MNHEY, CDR2 SVGEGT. The CDR3 coding sequence is TGTGCCAGCAGCGGGGGAGCTAGCGCCCCATATACGCAGTATTTT. It specifies CASSGGASAPYTQYF.

This rearrangement joins TRBV5-1 to TRBJ1-1; TRBD1 is a possible D gene (5 bases). The CDR3 contains 14 residues. Germline CDR1 reads SGHRS; CDR2 reads YFSETQ. Trimming took off 0 bases at V and 4 bases at J, with 10 bases between the two ends. DNA of the CDR3: TGCGCCAGCAGCTTGGAGCCAGGGCCCACTGAAGCTTTCTTT. Translation gives CASSLEPGPTEAFF.

This clonotype was seen only a few times. The chain has TRBV5-5 and TRBJ1-1; TRBD1 matches 8 bases. Germline V gene sequence: CDR1 SGHKS, CDR2 YYEKEE (reference sequence). Unmatched junction bases numbered 13, after V lost 3 bases and J lost 0 bases. CDR3 size: 18 residues. In DNA form, the CDR3 reads TGTGCCAGCAGCTCGCGGCGGCCGCCGGGACAGGTGAACACTGAAGCTTTCTTT. Amino acid sequence: CASSSRRPPGQVNTEAFF.

This clonotype was detected ten times or more. This chain joins TRBV5-1 and TRBJ2-7; 8 nucleotides match TRBD1. Germline CDR1 and CDR2: SGHRS and YFSETQ. The CDR3 contains 12 residues. V trimming: 4 bases; J trimming: 12 bases; junction bases outside the gene matches: 9. The CDR3 coding sequence is TGCGCCAGCAGCGAGGACAGGGAGCCTTTGTACTTC. Encoded protein: CASSEDREPLYF.

This clonotype occurred many times. As the CDR3 is not closed by the conserved phenylalanine or tryptophan, this likely results from a read error. The limits of the CDR3 on the DNA are not certain, so only TCRdb's listed CDR3 is given. J is TRBJ2-1 and V is TRBV7-2; the table names TRBD2, a call not compared with the DNA. Inclusive of both ends, the CDR3 amounts to 14 amino acids. The V gene's germline CDR1 is SGHTA and CDR2 FQGNSA. The CDR3 sequence is CASSSWTSGGALSV.

This rearrangement joins TRBV28 to TRBJ1-3; D gene uncertain. The length of the CDR3 is 16 residues. The V gene lost 8 bases and the J gene lost 0 bases, with 17 bases spanning the gap. Looked up from germline, CDR1 is MDHEN and CDR2 is SYDVKM. For the CDR3, the DNA is TGTGCCAGCGGTCCGCTACTGATCACCTCTGGAAACACCATATATTTT. Protein sequence: CASGPLLITSGNTIYF.

Many counts were recorded for this clonotype. The V and J genes are TRBV9 and TRBJ1-3, with 11 bases aligning to TRBD1. V shed 3 bases and J 2 bases; nucleotides not matched to a gene: 1. This CDR3 is built from 15 residues. CDR1 and CDR2 from the germline V gene are SGDLS and YYNGEE. The CDR3 protein is CASSEGQGAGNTIYF. In DNA form, the CDR3 reads TGTGCCAGCAGCGAGGGACAGGGGGCTGGAAACACCATATATTTT.

In DNA form, the CDR3 reads TGTGCCAGCAGCGAGATGACAGGGGGCTCCCGTAATGAGCAGTTCTTC. Translated, it gives CASSEMTGGSRNEQFF. The chain links TRBV7-2 to TRBJ2-1; 10 bases match TRBD1. The CDR3 extends over 16 amino acids. Germline assignment: CDR1 SGHTA and CDR2 FQGNSA. V was pared by 5 bases and J by 7 bases, with 11 bases of the junction left unmatched.

The sample holds a few counts of this clonotype. A much larger clone lies a single base off, so this may be a read error. The conserved closing phenylalanine or tryptophan is absent in this CDR3, likely reflecting a read error. The chain is built from TRBV20-1 and TRBJ1-2; D call uncertain. Trimming shortened V by 1 base and J by 6 bases, and 12 bases separated the two germline ends. The CDR3 sequence is 13 residues long. Germline assignment: CDR1 DFQATT and CDR2 SNEGSKA (reference sequence). The CDR3 DNA sequence: TGCAGTGCTAGAGCCCTCTACACCAATGGCTACACCCTC. Its protein is CSARALYTNGYTL.

Worth noting for this clonotype: At one end, the junction sequence differs from germline, possibly due to a read error. V and J are TRBV6-4 and TRBJ2-3, with D possibly being TRBD1 (6 bases). Germline V gene sequence: CDR1 MRHNA, CDR2 SNTAGT. This CDR3 is 14 amino acids long. The CDR3 DNA is TGTGCCAGCAGTGACTCACAGGGTGGAGATACTCAGTATTTT. This translates into CASSDSQGGDTQYF.

This clonotype was seen at least ten times. The chain carries TRBV19 and TRBJ1-3; the D is unclear. The CDR3 covers 14 residues. V dropped 3 bases and J dropped 0 bases, with 6 bases sitting between them. CDR1 is LNHDA, CDR2 SQIVND, per germline (reference sequence). DNA of the CDR3: TGTGCCAGTAGTATTCTGGTCTCTGGAAACACCATATATTTT. It is translated as CASSILVSGNTIYF.

This clonotype was detected a few times. The rearrangement uses TRBV5-1 and TRBJ2-3, with D hard to call. Deletions cut 4 bases from V and 5 bases from J, with 14 bases between. CDR3 length: 14 amino acids. Germline V gene data show CDR1 as SGHRS and CDR2 as YFSETQ. In DNA form, the CDR3 reads TGCGCCAGCAGCCCCGGACGGGCAGGAGATACGCAGTATTTT. Its translation is CASSPGRAGDTQYF.

The table lists this clonotype with many counts. The CDR3 is CASSLRGTDYYEQYF. DNA for the CDR3: TGTGCCAGCAGTCTGAGAGGGACAGACTATTACGAGCAGTACTTC. The chain couples TRBV27 to TRBJ2-7; 7 bases line up with TRBD1. Germline-derived CDR1 and CDR2 are MNHEY and SMNVEV (reference sequence). V lost 5 bases to trimming and J lost 4 bases; unmatched junction nucleotides: 11. This CDR3 spans 15 amino acids.

The rearrangement links TRBV27 to TRBJ2-7; D is perhaps TRBD2 (6 bases). This CDR3 contains 15 residues. The V gene's germline CDR1 is MNHEY and CDR2 SMNVEV (reference sequence). V was pared by 3 bases and J by 2 bases, with 14 bases between. CDR3 protein: CASSLRLAGTYEQYF. The DNA of the CDR3 is TGTGCCAGCAGTTTGAGGCTGGCGGGAACCTACGAGCAGTACTTC.

The chain recombines TRBV5-1 with TRBJ2-3, with D perhaps matching TRBD1 (5 bases). Trimming left V 1 base short and J 1 base short, with 10 bases between. Looked up from germline, CDR1 is SGHRS and CDR2 is YFSETQ. The CDR3 runs to 15 residues. The CDR3 region is CASSLIGVGTDTQYF. For the CDR3, the DNA is TGCGCCAGCAGCTTGATAGGGGTGGGCACAGATACGCAGTATTTT.

V and J are TRBV13 and TRBJ1-1; D not certain. Deletions cut 0 bases from V and 5 bases from J, with 19 bases between. The CDR3 totals 17 residues. Germline CDR1 is PRHDT and CDR2 is FYEKMQ (reference sequence). This chain's CDR3 is CASSLGDLPRTRTEAFF. DNA for the CDR3: TGTGCCAGCAGCTTAGGGGACCTTCCAAGAACGAGGACTGAAGCTTTCTTT.

This clonotype was seen just once. CDR3 protein: CASSSGGLAASTYEQYF. The CDR3 coding sequence is TGTGCCAGCAGTTCCGGGGGACTAGCGGCCTCCACCTACGAGCAGTACTTC. The genes are TRBV28 and TRBJ2-7; TRBD2 agrees at 11 bases. The ends lost 4 bases at V and 2 bases at J; junction bases unmatched: 10. The CDR3 has 17 residues. Germline-derived CDR1 and CDR2 are MDHEN and SYDVKM.

In its sample, this clonotype was seen many times. The V call is TRBV20-1, the J call TRBJ2-5, with TRBD2 identical over 10 bases. Germline V gene sequence: CDR1 DFQATT, CDR2 SNEGSKA (reference sequence). V was pared by 4 bases and J by 5 bases, with 13 bases of the junction left unmatched. CDR3 length equals 16 residues. CDR3 DNA: TGCAGTGCTATCGGGGCGCTAGCGGGAGACGCGGAGACCCAGTACTTC. This sequence encodes CSAIGALAGDAETQYF.

This clonotype has ten or more counts. V usage is TRBV28 and J usage is TRBJ1-4, with D unclear. V lost 10 bases to trimming and J lost 0 bases, with 21 bases between them. Germline CDR1 MDHEN, CDR2 SYDVKM. This CDR3 has 17 residues. The CDR3 sequence is CATTSNSAFATNEKLFF. As DNA, the CDR3 is TGTGCCACCACATCGAACAGCGCCTTTGCAACTAATGAAAAACTGTTTTTT.

As regards this clonotype: At one end the junction does not follow the germline gene, possibly because of a read error. The chain links TRBV6-1 to TRBJ1-5, with D unclear. CDR1 and CDR2 (germline): MNHNS, SASEGT. CDR3 length: 13 amino acids. DNA of the CDR3: TGTGCCAGCATCATCCAGAATAATCATCCCCAGCATTTT. It yields the protein CASIIQNNHPQHF.

With respect to this clonotype: A read error is likely here: a far larger clone is one base away. The chain is built from TRBV2 and TRBJ2-3; tentatively, D is TRBD1 (5 bases). Looked up from germline, CDR1 is SNHLY and CDR2 is FYNNEI. The CDR3 spans 15 residues. As DNA, the CDR3 is TGTTCCAGCAGTTGGGGCGTAACTAGCACAGATACGCAGTATTTT. Its protein product is CSSSWGVTSTDTQYF.

Concerning this clonotype: A far larger clone lies a single base away; this is likely a read error. The rearrangement joins TRBV6-9 to TRBJ1-2; D remains ambiguous. The CDR3 loop spans 11 amino acids. The V and J ends lost 8 bases and 4 bases respectively, with 8 bases between them. Germline values: CDR1 MNHGY, CDR2 SVAAGI. CDR3 amino acids: CASANVYGYTF. CDR3 nucleotide sequence: TGTGCCAGCGCAAACGTCTATGGCTACACCTTC.

The chain recombines TRBV19 with TRBJ1-5; 8 bases match TRBD1. CDR3 length: 14 amino acids. V trimming: 6 bases; J trimming: 7 bases; junction bases outside the gene matches: 8. In germline, CDR1 is LNHDA, CDR2 SQIVND (reference sequence). CDR3 loop: CASRDRVYRQPQHF. The CDR3 region has the DNA TGTGCCAGTAGGGACAGGGTGTATCGGCAGCCCCAGCATTTT.

V is TRBV28 and J is TRBJ2-1; D may match TRBD1 or TRBD2 (5 bases each). V lost 7 bases, J lost 0 bases, and 22 bases lay in between. Germline V gene sequence: CDR1 MDHEN, CDR2 SYDVKM. There are 18 residues in the CDR3. As DNA, the CDR3 is TGTGCCAGCACGGGGACCCTCTTACCCCTTATCTCCTACAATGAGCAGTTCTTC. Translating it yields CASTGTLLPLISYNEQFF.